These T cell receptor beta chains were read from a single sample in a study of CD8+CD57+ T cells in acquired aplastic anemia. Each CDR3 protein gets one entry after TCRdb re-called the reads with MiXCR. The sample has over 150,000 distinct CDR3 sequences; about 50% are singletons. The source material was sorted CD4+, CD8+, or CD8+CD57+ T cells (not recorded which) from PBMCs. The receptors shown here come from a human donor with aplastic anemia. The CDR3 runs from the conserved cysteine through the conserved F or W. The order of the fields is J gene, V gene, clone size, D gene, CDR3 DNA, CDR3 protein. D genes are given only for firm matches. Rows give clone size only sometimes, using once, few, many, or a class for an expanded clone.

TRBJ2-3 | TRBV12-3/TRBV12-4 | many | . | TGTGCCAGCAGTTTAGAGCTTAGGGGACACCCAAGCACAGATACGCAGTATTTT | CASSLELRGHPSTDTQYF
TRBJ1-2 | TRBV19 | many | . | TGTGCCAGTAGTATCACCCGGACCGGCGGCTACACCTTC | CASSITRTGGYTF
TRBJ1-5 | TRBV2 | . | . | TGTGCCAGCAAGGCTTCGTCCCTTAGGAATCAGCCCCAGCATTTT | CASKASSLRNQPQHF
TRBJ2-7 | TRBV7-8 | many | . | TGTGCCAGCAGCCCGAGGGACTACGAGCAGTACTTC | CASSPRDYEQYF
TRBJ2-3 | TRBV9 | many | TRBD1 | TGTGCCAGCAGCACCAGGCGGACAGGGGGCGCAGATACGCAGTATTTT | CASSTRRTGGADTQYF
TRBJ1-6 | TRBV2 | few | . | TGTGCCAGCAGCGGGACTCCTAATTCACCCCTCCACTTT | CASSGTPNSPLHF
TRBJ2-7 | TRBV20-1 | . | . | TGCAGTGCTAGAGACAACGACGAGCAGTACTTC | CSARDNDEQYF
TRBJ2-1 | TRBV7-9 | . | . | TGTGCCAGCAGCTGGGACTGGGGGCAATTCTTC | CASSWDWGQFF
TRBJ1-2 | TRBV5-6 | once | . | TGTGCCAGCAGCCCGCCAGGTGCTATCTATGGCTACACCTTC | CASSPPGAIYGYTF
TRBJ2-7 | TRBV2 | . | . | TGTGCCAGCCATGGGGCGGGGCACGAGCAGTACTTC | CASHGAGHEQYF